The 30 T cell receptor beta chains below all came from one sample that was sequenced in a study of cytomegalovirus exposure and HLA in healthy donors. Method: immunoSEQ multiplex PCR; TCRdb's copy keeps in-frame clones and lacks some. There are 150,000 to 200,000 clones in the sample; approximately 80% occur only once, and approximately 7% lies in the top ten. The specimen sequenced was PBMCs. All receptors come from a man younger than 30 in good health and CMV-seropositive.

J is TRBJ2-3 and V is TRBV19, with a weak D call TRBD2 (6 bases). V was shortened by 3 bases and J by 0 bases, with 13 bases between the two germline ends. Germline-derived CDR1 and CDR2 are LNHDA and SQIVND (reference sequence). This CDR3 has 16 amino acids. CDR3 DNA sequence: TGTGCCAGTAGTATGAAAAGCGGGCGTAGCACAGATACGCAGTATTTT. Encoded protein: CASSMKSGRSTDTQYF.

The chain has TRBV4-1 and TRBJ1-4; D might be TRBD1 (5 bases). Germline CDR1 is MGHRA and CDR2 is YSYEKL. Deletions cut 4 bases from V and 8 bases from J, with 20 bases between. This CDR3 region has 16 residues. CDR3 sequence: CASSLLKGRRDEKLFF. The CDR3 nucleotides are TGCGCCAGCAGCCTACTGAAGGGGCGGCGTGACGAAAAACTGTTTTTT.

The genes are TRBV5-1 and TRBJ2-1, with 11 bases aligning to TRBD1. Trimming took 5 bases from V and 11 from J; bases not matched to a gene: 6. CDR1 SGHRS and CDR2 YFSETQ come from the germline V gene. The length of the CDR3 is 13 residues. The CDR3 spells CASRRTGGLKQFF. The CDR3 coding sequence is TGCGCCAGCAGGCGGACAGGGGGCCTCAAGCAGTTCTTC.

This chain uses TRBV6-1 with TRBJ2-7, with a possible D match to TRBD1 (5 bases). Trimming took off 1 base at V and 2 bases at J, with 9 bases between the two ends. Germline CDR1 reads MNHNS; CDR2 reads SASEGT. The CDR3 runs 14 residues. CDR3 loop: CASSEGGVAYEQYF. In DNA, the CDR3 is TGTGCCAGCAGTGAAGGGGGCGTTGCCTACGAGCAGTACTTC.

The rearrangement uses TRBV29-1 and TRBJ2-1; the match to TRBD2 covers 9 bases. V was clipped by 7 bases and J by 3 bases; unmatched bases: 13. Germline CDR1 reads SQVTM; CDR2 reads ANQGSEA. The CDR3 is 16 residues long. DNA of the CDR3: TGCAGCGGATGGGGGGGTAGCGGGAGCTTCTACAATGAGCAGTTCTTC. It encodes CSGWGGSGSFYNEQFF.

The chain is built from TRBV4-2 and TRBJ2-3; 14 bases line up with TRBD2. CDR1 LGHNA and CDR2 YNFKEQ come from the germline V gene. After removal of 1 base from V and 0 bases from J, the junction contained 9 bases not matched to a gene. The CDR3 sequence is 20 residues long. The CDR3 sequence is CASSQATGLAGEGSTDTQYF. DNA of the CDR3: TGTGCCAGCAGCCAAGCCACGGGACTAGCGGGAGAAGGAAGCACAGATACGCAGTATTTT.

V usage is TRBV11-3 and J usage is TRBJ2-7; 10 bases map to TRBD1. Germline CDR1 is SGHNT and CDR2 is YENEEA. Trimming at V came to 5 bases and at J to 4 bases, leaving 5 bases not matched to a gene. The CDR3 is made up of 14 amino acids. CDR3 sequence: CASSLRTGGYEQYF. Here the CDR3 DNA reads TGTGCCAGCAGCCTCCGGACAGGGGGGTACGAGCAGTACTTC.

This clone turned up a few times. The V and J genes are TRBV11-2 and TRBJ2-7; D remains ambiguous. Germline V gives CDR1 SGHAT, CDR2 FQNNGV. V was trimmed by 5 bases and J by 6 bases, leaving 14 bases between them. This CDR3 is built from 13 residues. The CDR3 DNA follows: TGTGCCAGCAGCCAGCCGGGTTTGGGCGAGCAGTACTTC. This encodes CASSQPGLGEQYF.

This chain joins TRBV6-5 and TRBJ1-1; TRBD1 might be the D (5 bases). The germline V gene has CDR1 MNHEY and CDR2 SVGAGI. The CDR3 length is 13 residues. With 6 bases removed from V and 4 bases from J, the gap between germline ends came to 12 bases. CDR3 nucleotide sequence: TGTGCCAGCAGCCGGGGGACGAGCACTGAAGCTTTCTTT. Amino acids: CASSRGTSTEAFF.

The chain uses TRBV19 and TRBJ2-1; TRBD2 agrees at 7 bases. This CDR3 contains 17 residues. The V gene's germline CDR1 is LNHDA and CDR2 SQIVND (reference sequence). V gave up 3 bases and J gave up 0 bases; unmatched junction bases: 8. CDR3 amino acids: CASSISPGGSSYNEQFF. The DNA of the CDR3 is TGTGCCAGTAGTATTTCCCCTGGCGGGAGCTCCTACAATGAGCAGTTCTTC.

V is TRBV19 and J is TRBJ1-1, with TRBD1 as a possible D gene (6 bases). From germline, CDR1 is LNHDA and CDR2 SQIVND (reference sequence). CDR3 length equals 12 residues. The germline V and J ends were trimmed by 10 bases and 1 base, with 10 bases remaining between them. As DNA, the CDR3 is TGTGCCACCCAGGGACAGAACACTGAAGCTTTCTTT. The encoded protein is CATQGQNTEAFF.

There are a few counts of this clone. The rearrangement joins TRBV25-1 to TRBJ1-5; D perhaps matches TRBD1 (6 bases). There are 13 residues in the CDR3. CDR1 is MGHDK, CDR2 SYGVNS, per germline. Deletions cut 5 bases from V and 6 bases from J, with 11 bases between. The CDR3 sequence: CASSRTGFQPQHF. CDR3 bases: TGTGCCAGCAGTAGAACAGGGTTTCAGCCCCAGCATTTT. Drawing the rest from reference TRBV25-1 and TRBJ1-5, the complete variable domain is EADIYQTPRYLVIGTGKKITLECSQTMGHDKMYWYQQDPGMELHLIHYSYGVNSTEKGDLSSESTVSRIRTEHFPLTLESARPSHTSQYLCASSRTGFQPQHFGDGTRLSIL.

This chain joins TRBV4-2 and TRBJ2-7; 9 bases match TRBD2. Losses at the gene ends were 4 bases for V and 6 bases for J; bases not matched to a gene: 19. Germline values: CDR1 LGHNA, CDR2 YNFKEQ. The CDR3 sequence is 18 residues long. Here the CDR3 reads CASSRQEASPGLAAEQYF. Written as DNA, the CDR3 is TGTGCCAGCAGCCGCCAGGAGGCATCACCGGGACTAGCTGCCGAGCAGTACTTC.

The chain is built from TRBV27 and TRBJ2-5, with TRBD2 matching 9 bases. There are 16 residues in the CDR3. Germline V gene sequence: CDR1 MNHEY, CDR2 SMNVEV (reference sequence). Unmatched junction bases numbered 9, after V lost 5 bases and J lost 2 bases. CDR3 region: CASSPRLAGIQETQYF. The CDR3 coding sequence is TGTGCCAGCAGTCCGAGGCTAGCGGGGATTCAAGAGACCCAGTACTTC.

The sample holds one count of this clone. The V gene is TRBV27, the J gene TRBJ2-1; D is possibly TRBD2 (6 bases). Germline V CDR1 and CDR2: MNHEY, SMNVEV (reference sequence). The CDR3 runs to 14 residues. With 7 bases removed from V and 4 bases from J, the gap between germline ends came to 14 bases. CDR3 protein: CASTGGSGYNEQFF. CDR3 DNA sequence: TGTGCCAGCACCGGTGGTAGCGGTTACAATGAGCAGTTCTTC.

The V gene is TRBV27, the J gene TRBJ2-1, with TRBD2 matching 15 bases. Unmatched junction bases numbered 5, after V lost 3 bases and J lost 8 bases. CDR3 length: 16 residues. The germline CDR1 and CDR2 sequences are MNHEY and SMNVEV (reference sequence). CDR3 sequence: CASSLGLAGGRDEQFF. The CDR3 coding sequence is TGTGCCAGCAGTTTGGGACTAGCGGGAGGTCGGGATGAGCAGTTCTTC.

This CDR3 reads CASSVGTGGADTQYF. The CDR3 coding sequence is TGTGCCAGCAGCGTAGGGACAGGGGGCGCAGATACGCAGTATTTT. The V gene is TRBV9, the J gene TRBJ2-3, with TRBD1 matching 11 bases. The CDR3 is made up of 15 amino acids. The junction had 1 base not matched to a gene; V was cut back by 0 bases and J by 4 bases. CDR1 is SGDLS and CDR2 is YYNGEE in the germline V gene. Complete variable domain (other parts from reference TRBV9 and TRBJ2-3): DSGVTQTPKHLITATGQRVTLRCSPRSGDLSVYWYQQSLDQGLQFLIQYYNGEERAKGNILERFSAQQFPDLHSELNLSSLELGDSALYFCASSVGTGGADTQYFGPGTRLTVL.

CDR3 in DNA: TGCGCCAGCAGCTCCCCCCGGGCGGGACTAGCGGGAGGCCCTAGCACAGATACGCAGTATTTT. Encoded protein: CASSSPRAGLAGGPSTDTQYF. V gene TRBV5-1 combines with J gene TRBJ2-3, with 15 bases that match TRBD2. The trim removed 3 bases at V and 0 bases at J, leaving 14 bases unmatched. Germline V CDR1 and CDR2: SGHRS, YFSETQ. The CDR3 consists of 21 residues.

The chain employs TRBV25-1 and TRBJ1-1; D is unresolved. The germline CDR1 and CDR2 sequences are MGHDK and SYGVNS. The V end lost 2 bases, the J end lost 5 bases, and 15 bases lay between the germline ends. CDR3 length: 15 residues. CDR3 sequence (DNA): TGTGCCAGCAGTGAACCTTGGCCCGCACATACTGAAGCTTTCTTT. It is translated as CASSEPWPAHTEAFF.

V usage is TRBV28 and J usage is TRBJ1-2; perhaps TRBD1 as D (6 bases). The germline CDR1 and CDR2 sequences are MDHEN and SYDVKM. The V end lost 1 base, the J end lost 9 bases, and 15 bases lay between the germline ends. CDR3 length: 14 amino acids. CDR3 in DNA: TGTGCCAGCAGTTTATCCGGACAGTCCTCTAGCTACACCTTC. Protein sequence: CASSLSGQSSSYTF.

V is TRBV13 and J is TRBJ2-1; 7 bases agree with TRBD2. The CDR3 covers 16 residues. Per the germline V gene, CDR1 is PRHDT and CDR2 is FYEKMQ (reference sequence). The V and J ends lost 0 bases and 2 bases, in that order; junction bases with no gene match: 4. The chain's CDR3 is CASSLGASGTYNEQFF. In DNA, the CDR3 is TGTGCCAGCAGCTTAGGGGCTAGCGGAACCTACAATGAGCAGTTCTTC.

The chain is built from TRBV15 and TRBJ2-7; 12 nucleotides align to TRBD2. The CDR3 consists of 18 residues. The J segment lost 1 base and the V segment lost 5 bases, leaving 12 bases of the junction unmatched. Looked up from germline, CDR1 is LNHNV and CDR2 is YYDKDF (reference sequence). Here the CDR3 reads CATSGRSTSGRRSYEQYF. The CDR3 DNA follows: TGTGCCACCAGCGGAAGAAGTACTAGCGGGAGGAGATCCTACGAGCAGTACTTC.

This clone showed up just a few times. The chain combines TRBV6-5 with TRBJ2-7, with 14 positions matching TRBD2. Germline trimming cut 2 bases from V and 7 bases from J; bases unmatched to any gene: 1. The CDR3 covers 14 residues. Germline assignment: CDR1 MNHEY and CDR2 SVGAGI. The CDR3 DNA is TGTGCCAGCAGTTACGGACTAGCGGGAGGAGAGCAGTACTTC. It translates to CASSYGLAGGEQYF.

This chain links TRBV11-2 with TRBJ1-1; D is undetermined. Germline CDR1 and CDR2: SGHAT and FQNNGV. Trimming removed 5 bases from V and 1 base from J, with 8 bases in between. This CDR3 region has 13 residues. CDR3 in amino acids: CASSRTPNTEAFF. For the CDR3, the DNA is TGTGCCAGCAGCCGTACACCGAACACTGAAGCTTTCTTT.

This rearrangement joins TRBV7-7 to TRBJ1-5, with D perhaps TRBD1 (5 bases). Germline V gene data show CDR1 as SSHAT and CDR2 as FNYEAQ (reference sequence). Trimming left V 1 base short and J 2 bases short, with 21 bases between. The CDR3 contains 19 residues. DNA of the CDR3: TGTGCCAGCAGCTTAGACAGGCCCCTACATCCCCTAGGCAATCAGCCCCAGCATTTT. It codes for CASSLDRPLHPLGNQPQHF.

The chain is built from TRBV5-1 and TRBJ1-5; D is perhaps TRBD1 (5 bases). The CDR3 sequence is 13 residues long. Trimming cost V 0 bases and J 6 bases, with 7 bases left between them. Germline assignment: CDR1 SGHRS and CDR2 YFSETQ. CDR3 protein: CASSLGGGQPQHF. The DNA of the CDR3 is TGCGCCAGCAGCTTGGGGGGCGGTCAGCCCCAGCATTTT.

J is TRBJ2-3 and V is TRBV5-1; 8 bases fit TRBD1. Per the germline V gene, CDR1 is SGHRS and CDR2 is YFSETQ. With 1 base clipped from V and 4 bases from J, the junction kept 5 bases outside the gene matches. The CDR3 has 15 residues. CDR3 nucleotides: TGCGCCAGCAGCTTGACCGGACAGGGCGCAGATACGCAGTATTTT. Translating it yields CASSLTGQGADTQYF. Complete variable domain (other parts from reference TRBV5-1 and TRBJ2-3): KAGVTQTPRYLIKTRGQQVTLSCSPISGHRSVSWYQQTPGQGLQFLFEYFSETQRNKGNFPGRFSGRQFSNSRSEMNVSTLELGDSALYLCASSLTGQGADTQYFGPGTRLTVL.

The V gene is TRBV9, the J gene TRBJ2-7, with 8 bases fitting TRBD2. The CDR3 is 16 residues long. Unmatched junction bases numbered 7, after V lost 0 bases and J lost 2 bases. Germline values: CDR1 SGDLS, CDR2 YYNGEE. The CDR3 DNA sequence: TGTGCCAGCAGCGTAGGAAATAGCGGGACCGCCTACGAGCAGTACTTC. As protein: CASSVGNSGTAYEQYF.

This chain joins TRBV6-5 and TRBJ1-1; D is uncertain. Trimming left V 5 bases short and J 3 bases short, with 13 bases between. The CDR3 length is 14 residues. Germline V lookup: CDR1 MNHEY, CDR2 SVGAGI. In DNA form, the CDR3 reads TGTGCCAGCAGTCGATCCTTAGAGTACACTGAAGCTTTCTTT. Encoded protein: CASSRSLEYTEAFF.

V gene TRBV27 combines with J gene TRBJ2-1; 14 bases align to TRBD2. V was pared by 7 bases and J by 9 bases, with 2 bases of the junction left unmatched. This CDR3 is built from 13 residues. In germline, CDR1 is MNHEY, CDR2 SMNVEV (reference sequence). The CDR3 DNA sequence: TGTGCCAGCAAGACTAGCGGGGGGGGTGAGCAGTTCTTC. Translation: CASKTSGGGEQFF.